The clone carrying this TCR beta chain has a count of ten or more. As yet, its antigen is unknown. A quantitative 5'-RACE method, one with molecular barcodes, was used to make TCR beta libraries. Each CDR3 protein is one row after TCRdb ran MiXCR on the 5' RACE reads. Here the sample spans hundreds of thousands of distinct CDR3 sequences, 12% being singletons. This entry belongs to a study of CD8 T cells in ankylosing spondylitis. The V gene end was trimmed by 3 bases and the J gene end by 9 bases; junction bases not matched to a gene: 9. The CDR3 extends over 14 amino acids. Germline-derived CDR1 and CDR2 are DFQATT and SNEGSKA (reference sequence). Study findings and constraints: Within matched ankylosing spondylitis synovial fluid, disease-linked clones were reportedly significantly enriched. Past studies reported some motif variants in reactive arthritis synovial fluid and blood. Seemingly distinctive of ankylosing spondylitis blood was a TCR beta motif formed by eight highly homologous variants. Disease-linked clones, CD8+, were relatively rare in peripheral blood.

The receptor was derived from a male donor with ankylosing spondylitis. The V call is TRBV20-1, the J call TRBJ2-1; TRBD2 aligns across 9 bases. Sequenced material: blood, either unsorted or a sorted T cell fraction (not recorded which). Here the CDR3 reads CSARVAGDRIEQFF. The CDR3 nucleotides read TGCAGTGCTAGGGTAGCGGGAGACAGGATTGAGCAGTTCTTC.